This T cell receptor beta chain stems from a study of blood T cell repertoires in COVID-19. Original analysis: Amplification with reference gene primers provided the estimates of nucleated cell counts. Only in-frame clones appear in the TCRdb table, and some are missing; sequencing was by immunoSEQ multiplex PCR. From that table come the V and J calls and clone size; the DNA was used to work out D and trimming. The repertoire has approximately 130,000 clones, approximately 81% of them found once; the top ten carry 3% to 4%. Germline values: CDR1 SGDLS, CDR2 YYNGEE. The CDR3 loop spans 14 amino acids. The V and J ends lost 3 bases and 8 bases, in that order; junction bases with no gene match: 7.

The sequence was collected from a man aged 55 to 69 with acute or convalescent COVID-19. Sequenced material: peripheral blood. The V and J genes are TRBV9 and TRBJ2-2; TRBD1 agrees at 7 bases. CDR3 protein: CASSELQGLGELFF. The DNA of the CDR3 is TGTGCCAGCAGCGAGTTACAGGGGCTGGGGGAGCTGTTTTTT.